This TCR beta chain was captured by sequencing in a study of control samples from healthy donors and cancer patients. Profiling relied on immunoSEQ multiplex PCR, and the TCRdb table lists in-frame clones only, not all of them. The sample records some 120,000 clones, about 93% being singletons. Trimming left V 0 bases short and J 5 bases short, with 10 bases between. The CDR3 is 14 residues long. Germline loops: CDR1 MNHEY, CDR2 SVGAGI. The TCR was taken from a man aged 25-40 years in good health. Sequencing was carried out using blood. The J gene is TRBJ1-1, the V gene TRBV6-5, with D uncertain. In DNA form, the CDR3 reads TGTGCCAGCAGTTACTCTTCACTAGGGACTGAAGCTTTCTTT. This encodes CASSYSSLGTEAFF.